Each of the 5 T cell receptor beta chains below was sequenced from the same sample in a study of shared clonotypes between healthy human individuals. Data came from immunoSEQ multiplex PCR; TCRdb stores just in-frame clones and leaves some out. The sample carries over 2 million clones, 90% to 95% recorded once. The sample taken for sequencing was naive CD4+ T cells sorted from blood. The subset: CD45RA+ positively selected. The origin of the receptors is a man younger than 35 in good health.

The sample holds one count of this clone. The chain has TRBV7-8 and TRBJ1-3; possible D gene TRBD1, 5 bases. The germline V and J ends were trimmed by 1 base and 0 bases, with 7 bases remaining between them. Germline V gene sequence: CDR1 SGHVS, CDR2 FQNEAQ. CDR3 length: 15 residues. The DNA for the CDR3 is TGTGCCAGCAGCTTAGTGGGGGGCTCTGGAAACACCATATATTTT. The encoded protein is CASSLVGGSGNTIYF.

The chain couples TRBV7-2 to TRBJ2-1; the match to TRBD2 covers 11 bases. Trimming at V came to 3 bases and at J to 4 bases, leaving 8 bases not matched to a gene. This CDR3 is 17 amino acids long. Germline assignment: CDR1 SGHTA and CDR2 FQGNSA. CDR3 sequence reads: CASSLELAGGPYNEQFF. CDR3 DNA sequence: TGTGCCAGCAGCTTGGAGTTAGCGGGAGGGCCGTACAATGAGCAGTTCTTC. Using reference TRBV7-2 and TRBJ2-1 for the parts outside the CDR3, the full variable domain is GAGVSQSPSNKVTEKGKDVELRCDPISGHTALYWYRQSLGQGLEFLIYFQGNSAPDKSGLPSDRFSAERTGGSVSTLTIQRTQQEDSAVYLCASSLELAGGPYNEQFFGPGTRLTVL.

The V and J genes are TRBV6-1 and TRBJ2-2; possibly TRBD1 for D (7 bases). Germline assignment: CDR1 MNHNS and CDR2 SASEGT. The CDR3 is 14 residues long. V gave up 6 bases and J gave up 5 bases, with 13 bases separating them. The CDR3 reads CASRGGTATGELFF. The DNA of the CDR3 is TGTGCCAGCAGAGGCGGGACAGCGACCGGGGAGCTGTTTTTT.

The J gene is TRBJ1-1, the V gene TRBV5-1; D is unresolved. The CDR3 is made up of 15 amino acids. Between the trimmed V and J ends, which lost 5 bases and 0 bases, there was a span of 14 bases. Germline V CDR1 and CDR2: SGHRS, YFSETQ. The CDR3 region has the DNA TGCGCCAGCAGAAATAGAACCCACATGAACACTGAAGCTTTCTTT. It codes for CASRNRTHMNTEAFF.

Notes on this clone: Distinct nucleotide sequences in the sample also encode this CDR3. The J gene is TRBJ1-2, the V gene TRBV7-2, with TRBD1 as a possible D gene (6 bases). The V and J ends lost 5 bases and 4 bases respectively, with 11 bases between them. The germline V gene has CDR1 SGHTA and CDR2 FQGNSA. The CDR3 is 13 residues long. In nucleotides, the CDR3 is TGTGCCAGCAGCGTTGACAGGACCTATGGCTACACCTTC. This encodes CASSVDRTYGYTF.